This is a list of T cell receptor beta chains from one sample in a study of cytomegalovirus exposure and HLA in healthy donors. Produced via immunoSEQ multiplex PCR; TCRdb's table is partial and in-frame only. Of 130,000 or so clones listed, 88% are singletons. The sequenced sample consisted of PBMCs. These receptor sequences come from a woman aged 40 to 50 in good health and CMV-seronegative. Both conserved end residues are part of each CDR3. Fields, in order: clone size, J gene, CDR3 length, D gene, V gene, CDR3 DNA, CDR3 protein. A D gene is named only where the DNA matches it firmly. Clone size is not always given. Where it is, it says once, few, many or a class for expanded clones.

NA TRBJ1-4 13 TRBD1 TRBV29-1 TGCAGCGCCCGGGACAGCTATAATGAAAAACTGTTTTTT CSARDSYNEKLFF
NA TRBJ2-2 15 NA TRBV7-9 TGTGCCAGCAGCGCCCGACAGGTCGGCACCGGGGAGCTGTTTTTT CASSARQVGTGELFF
NA TRBJ2-7 15 TRBD2 TRBV5-6 TGTGCCAGCAGCTTGTTACTAGCGGGAACCTACGAGCAGTACTTC CASSLLLAGTYEQYF
NA TRBJ2-5 17 TRBD1 TRBV18 TGTGCCAGCTCACCCTGGGACAGGGAGGTAGTTAGTGAGACCCAGTACTTC CASSPWDREVVSETQYF
NA TRBJ2-2 17 TRBD2 TRBV7-9 TGTTCCAGCAGCTTAGGCGAGCGGGAGGGGAACACCGGGGAGCTGTTTTTT CSSSLGEREGNTGELFF
NA TRBJ2-1 15 NA TRBV7-2 TGTGCCAGCAGCTTATCGGCGGGATCAGCGAATGAGCAGTTCTTC CASSLSAGSANEQFF
NA TRBJ2-2 14 NA TRBV27 TGTGCCAGCAGTTTATCGCAAGGAGGCGGGGAGCTGTTTTTT CASSLSQGGGELFF
NA TRBJ2-1 13 NA TRBV29-1 TGCAGCGTTCGACTAGGCTCCTACAATGAGCAGTTCTTC CSVRLGSYNEQFF
NA TRBJ2-5 15 TRBD1 TRBV2 TGTGCCAGCAGTGACCGGGGACAGGGGCAAGAGACCCAGTACTTC CASSDRGQGQETQYF
few TRBJ2-7 12 NA TRBV7-9 TGTGCCAGCAGCTTACCCCCTTACGAGCAGTACTTC CASSLPPYEQYF
NA TRBJ1-3 16 NA TRBV5-1 TGCGCCAGCAGCTTGTCGGGGTCACTCTCTGGAAACACCATATATTTT CASSLSGSLSGNTIYF